The clone carrying this TCR beta chain was seen a few times. V was shortened by 3 bases and J by 5 bases, with 11 bases between the two germline ends. The CDR3 sequence is 14 residues long. Germline CDR1 reads SGHRS; CDR2 reads YFSETQ. The sample belongs to a study of blood T cell repertoires in COVID-19. On the study more broadly: Italy, Spain and the United States were the sources of the convalescent and acute COVID-19 samples. PBMCs, B-cell-depleted T cells, or T cells were the source of the cDNA or gDNA that made up the material.

Original analysis: Estimation of nucleated cell counts relied on the amplification of reference gene primers. Profiling relied on immunoSEQ multiplex PCR, and the TCRdb table lists in-frame clones only, not all of them. The D gene and trimming were derived from the DNA, and the V and J assignments and clone size from that table. The profile covers approximately 330,000 clones, with around 89% appearing a single time and approximately 4% taken by the ten largest. The material sequenced was peripheral blood. The receptor comes from a woman aged 45-60 years with active or convalescent COVID-19. The chain carries TRBV5-1 and TRBJ2-2; D may be TRBD2 (7 bases). The CDR3 here is CASSSGGQTGELFF. DNA for the CDR3: TGCGCCAGCAGCTCGGGGGGACAAACCGGGGAGCTGTTTTTT.